This TCR beta chain was captured by sequencing in a study of cytomegalovirus exposure and HLA in healthy donors. J was trimmed by 6 bases and V by 6 bases; bases with no gene match: 7. The germline CDR1 and CDR2 sequences are LNHDA and SQIVND (reference sequence). This CDR3 is built from 15 residues. Study findings and constraints: Associated with HLA alleles at 0.05 false discovery rate in a later analysis were some 16,000 TCR beta sequences. Later, an analysis showed that TCR beta chains associated with HLA were more clonally expanded than others that were equally common.

With respect to this clone: The antigen is not known.

Use of 60 Vbeta and 13 Jbeta primers characterized the PCR. Measured with immunoSEQ multiplex PCR; TCRdb has only the in-frame clones, and not every one. The sample yields some 190,000 clones, around 80% seen once. The sequenced material came from PBMCs. The TCR comes from a girl between 10 and 17 years old in good health and CMV-seropositive. The chain uses TRBV19 and TRBJ1-4; 10 bases match TRBD1. This chain's CDR3 is CASRTRTGGYEKLFF. Here the CDR3 DNA reads TGTGCCAGTAGGACGCGGACAGGGGGATATGAAAAACTGTTTTTT.